The 20 T cell receptor beta chains presented below share a single source sample, sequenced in a study of monozygotic twins with inflammatory bowel disease (dated by TCRdb to the late 2010s). The library was generated by 5' RACE. Sequencing took place on an Illumina HiSeq 2500. Based on TCRdb reprocessing of the reads, there is one entry per CDR3 protein sequence, and DNA is missing. For this sample, the table gives around 400,000 distinct CDR3 sequences. The ten most abundant clones make up 2% to 2.5% of the sample. The specimen sequenced was blood. The receptors originated from a human donor with ulcerative colitis or Crohn's disease, or a healthy co-twin of an affected twin (not recorded which).

The gene calls are TRBV10-3 and TRBJ2-3; TCRdb's D call, TRBD1, is unchecked because there is no DNA. Per the germline V gene, CDR1 is ENHRY and CDR2 is SYGVKD. The CDR3 is 13 residues long. The CDR3 here is CAISEQGPDTQYF.

V is TRBV10-3 and J is TRBJ2-1. Germline CDR1 ENHRY, CDR2 SYGVKD. This CDR3 contains 16 residues. The CDR3 spells CAISDFGRGSYNEQFF.

The chain combines TRBV20-1 with TRBJ2-7; TCRdb picks TRBD1, but there is no DNA to check that call. The CDR3 is made up of 16 amino acids. Germline-derived CDR1 and CDR2 are DFQATT and SNEGSKA (reference sequence). CDR3 residues: CSARDEAGFPFPEQYF.

CDR3 loop: CAGGSGQGDGELFF. The chain is built from TRBV30 and TRBJ2-2; the D gene TCRdb calls, TRBD1, cannot be checked with no DNA. Germline CDR1 GTSNPN, CDR2 SVGIG (reference sequence). The CDR3 sequence is 14 residues long.

The rearrangement joins TRBV19 to TRBJ2-2; with no DNA, the TCRdb D assignment of TRBD1 cannot be verified. The CDR3 sequence is 12 residues long. Germline V gene lookup returns CDR1 LNHDA and CDR2 SQIVND (reference sequence). The CDR3 loop is CATLRVPGELFF. Drawing the rest from reference TRBV19 and TRBJ2-2, the complete variable domain is DGGITQSPKYLFRKEGQNVTLSCEQNLNHDAMYWYRQDPGQGLRLIYYSQIVNDFQKGDIAEGYSVSREKKESFPLTVTSAQKNPTAFYLCATLRVPGELFFGEGSRLTVL.

The chain carries TRBV5-1 and TRBJ1-2. Germline CDR1 SGHRS, CDR2 YFSETQ. The CDR3 covers 14 residues. The CDR3 protein is CASSPTGPNYGYTF.

The J gene is TRBJ2-7, the V gene TRBV11-2. The CDR3 has 14 amino acids. CDR1 SGHAT and CDR2 FQNNGV come from the germline V gene. CDR3 residues: CASSFSRNSYEQYF.

The chain carries TRBV10-1 and TRBJ1-1. Germline CDR1 and CDR2: WNHNN and SYGVQD (reference sequence). The CDR3 has 11 residues. The CDR3 sequence is CASSDGGEAFF.

CDR3 residues: CASSQDGGLRSSSGNTIYF. The chain recombines TRBV3-1 with TRBJ1-3. CDR3 length: 19 residues. Germline CDR1 and CDR2: LGHDT and YNNKEL (reference sequence).

This chain connects TRBV7-3 to TRBJ2-7; TCRdb designates TRBD2, a call that cannot be tested without DNA. The CDR3 loop spans 15 amino acids. Per the germline V gene, CDR1 is SGHTA and CDR2 is FQGTGA. This CDR3 reads CASSFQSGSVYEQYF.

The chain uses TRBV28 and TRBJ2-7. The V gene's germline CDR1 is MDHEN and CDR2 SYDVKM. The CDR3 is made up of 14 amino acids. The CDR3 loop is CASSPTSPSYEQYF.

V gene TRBV20-1 combines with J gene TRBJ1-5; as DNA is missing, the TRBD1 call by TCRdb cannot be tested. The CDR3 sequence is 14 residues long. The germline CDR1 and CDR2 sequences are DFQATT and SNEGSKA (reference sequence). The CDR3 reads CSAEGHLSNQPQHF.

The V call is TRBV12-3 or TRBV12-4, the J call TRBJ1-2; TCRdb's D call, TRBD1, is unchecked because there is no DNA. The CDR3 spans 13 residues. The CDR3 sequence is CASSLIGQGGYTF.

V and J are TRBV7-3 and TRBJ2-2; the TCRdb call, TRBD1, lacks DNA for checking. Looked up from germline, CDR1 is SGHTA and CDR2 is FQGTGA. This CDR3 region has 16 residues. The CDR3 here is CASRLEGAGWAGELFF. The whole variable domain, remainder taken from reference TRBV7-3 and TRBJ2-2, is GAGVSQTPSNKVTEKGKYVELRCDPISGHTALYWYRQSLGQGPEFLIYFQGTGAADDSGLPNDRFFAVRPEGSVSTLKIQRTERGDSAVYLCASRLEGAGWAGELFFGEGSRLTVL.

The chain carries TRBV20-1 and TRBJ1-2. CDR1 is DFQATT, CDR2 SNEGSKA, per germline (reference sequence). The CDR3 runs 11 residues. The CDR3 spells CSARERYGYTF.

J is TRBJ2-1 and V is TRBV12-3 or TRBV12-4; TCRdb selects TRBD1, and the lack of DNA leaves this call unchecked. The CDR3 is 14 residues long. CDR3 protein: CASSLAGGINEQFF.

J is TRBJ2-5 and V is TRBV27; the TRBD2 assignment by TCRdb is unverifiable without DNA. Germline lookup yields CDR1 MNHEY and CDR2 SMNVEV (reference sequence). This CDR3 region has 15 residues. CDR3 sequence: CASRGSGSSQETQYF.

This chain joins TRBV9 and TRBJ2-1; the D call from TCRdb, TRBD2, cannot be confirmed without DNA. This CDR3 is built from 17 residues. The germline V gene has CDR1 SGDLS and CDR2 YYNGEE. The CDR3 protein is CASSALLAATSYNEQFF.

Here the CDR3 reads CASRDWGHDNSPLHF. The V gene is TRBV3-1, the J gene TRBJ1-6; no DNA is available, so the TRBD1 call from TCRdb remains unchecked. In germline, CDR1 is LGHDT, CDR2 YNNKEL (reference sequence). The CDR3 runs 15 residues.

The chain has TRBV30 and TRBJ1-2; TCRdb gives TRBD1 as the D gene, but with no DNA this cannot be confirmed. Germline CDR1 is GTSNPN and CDR2 is SVGIG (reference sequence). This CDR3 is 13 amino acids long. CDR3 amino acids: CAWRGDRDYGYTF.